This T cell receptor (beta chain) was sequenced during a study of T-cell reconstitution after alpha-beta-depleted transplantation in children (TCRdb year 2016). As for the study more broadly: Using TCR repertoire profiling, the study followed T-cell immune reconstitution in a quantitative way in children after TCRalphabeta/CD19-depleted allogeneic hematopoietic cell transplantation. Points the paper makes about the study in general: Over subsequent months, a decline in hyperexpanded clone frequencies was noted, and after one year, T-cell counts and TCRbeta diversity were mostly ascribed to newly produced T cells. About two months after transplant, the apparently early recovery of alphabetaT-cell counts reportedly depended on just several hundred clones that had expanded rapidly and came from non-depleted graft cells. The high TCRbeta diversity at day 60 in some patients was ascribed to recipient T cells and intrathymic progenitors that had survived conditioning.

From cysteine to phenylalanine, the CDR3 is 15 amino acids long. The sequence is cut down to CDR3 DNA, 45 bases in frame from base 1. According to the germline V gene (reference sequence), CDR1 reads DFQATT and CDR2 reads SNEGSKA. Trimmed from V: 5 bases; trimmed from J: 5 bases; junction bases lacking a gene match: 7. Libraries were constructed by PCR. Sequencer: Illumina HiSeq 2500. TCR libraries were prepared with molecular barcoding, using unique molecular identifiers to normalize TCRbeta repertoire quantification. TCRdb reran the public reads through fastp at Q25 and MiXCR, keeping productive beta chains. Merged by CDR3 protein, the rows form single entries marked with the most common genes and DNA. The sample table lists about 600,000 distinct CDR3 sequences, approximately 13% of them with a count of one. 2.2% of the sample lies in the top ten. This clonotype was counted between two and nine times. Its antigen remains unidentified. Per-nucleotide qualities are absent, and no much larger clonotype sits a single base away.

What the treatment or condition label conveys for this sample: allogeneic hematopoietic cell transplantation with graft depleted of TCRalphabeta T cells and CD19 B cells. Transplant recipients were children who received TCRalphabeta/CD19-depleted allogeneic hematopoietic cell grafts. The V and J genes are TRBV20-1 and TRBJ2-2; TRBD1 agrees with 11 junctional bases. The material was PBMCs, mostly from graft donor cells, obtained 360 days after TCRalphabeta/CD19-depleted stem cell transplant. The source is a male patient under 18 who had a stem cell transplant for acute myeloid leukemia, so the T cells may come from the graft donor. The encoded CDR3 is CSAPDRGRWTGELFF. The sequenced DNA is TGCAGTGCTCCGGACAGGGGGCGTTGGACCGGGGAGCTGTTTTTT.